The 28 T cell receptor beta chains presented below share a single source sample, sequenced in a study of human T cells and chemical hapten exposure. Via MiXCR, TCRdb re-called the RACE reads, giving one row per CDR3 protein. The table lists more than 35,000 distinct CDR3 sequences, 6% to 7% of them singletons. Documented time point: patch test 1, 2 weeks after DPC sensitization. Indicated treatment: therapeutic diphenylcyclopropenone sensitization with weekly scalp DPC. The total RNA was obtained from whole blood that was not fractionated. Specimen: whole blood, collected in connection with sensitization to the hapten diphenylcyclopropenone (DPC). Source of these receptors: a woman aged 30 to 39 with alopecia areata. Some clones in this sample may be carry-over from other donors' samples.

For this clonotype: One end of the junction does not line up with germline, which may come from a read error. The V and J genes are TRBV12-3 or TRBV12-4 and TRBJ1-6; 8 bases agree with TRBD1. The CDR3 covers 14 residues. CDR3 sequence (DNA): TGTGCCAGCAGGGGGACAGGTGAACATTCATCCCTCCACTTT. Protein sequence: CASRGTGEHSSLHF.

In its sample, this clonotype was seen a few times. CDR3 nucleotides: TGTGCCATCAGTGAGACCCCGGGACAGGGGGCAGATACGCAGTATTTT. It codes for CAISETPGQGADTQYF. The genes are TRBV10-3 and TRBJ2-3, with TRBD1 matching over 11 bases. Trimming cost V 2 bases and J 4 bases; bases outside gene matches: 5. CDR1 is ENHRY and CDR2 is SYGVKD in the germline V gene. This CDR3 is 16 amino acids long.

This chain joins TRBV12-3 or TRBV12-4 and TRBJ2-7; 8 bases are a match to TRBD1. The length of the CDR3 is 13 residues. J was trimmed by 3 bases and V by 3 bases; bases with no gene match: 1. The CDR3, as DNA: TGTGCCAGCAGTTTCGGGACAGGCTACGAGCAGTACTTC. Translation gives CASSFGTGYEQYF.

This clonotype was found many times. The V gene is TRBV5-4, the J gene TRBJ1-2; 7 nucleotides agree with TRBD1. V gave up 2 bases and J gave up 8 bases; unmatched junction bases: 9. Germline-derived CDR1 and CDR2 are SGHNT and YYREEE (reference sequence). This CDR3 comprises 14 residues. In DNA, the CDR3 is TGTGCCAGCAGCTTTCCCGGACAGGCGAGAGGCTACACCTTC. It is translated as CASSFPGQARGYTF.

Comments on this clonotype: Since no conserved phenylalanine or tryptophan closes the CDR3, a read error is the likely cause. The DNA is omitted, as the CDR3 cannot be located on it reliably, and the CDR3 follows TCRdb's listing. The chain carries TRBV3-2 and TRBJ1-5. TRBV3-2 is tagged as a pseudogene. The CDR3 is 15 amino acids long, termini counted. CDR3 sequence reads: CASSQDEKNQPQHLP.

This clonotype is a singleton in its sample. The chain combines TRBV6-1 with TRBJ2-7; 10 bases agree with TRBD1. Trimming cost V 6 bases and J 4 bases; bases outside gene matches: 6. The CDR3 spans 14 residues. Germline loops: CDR1 MNHNS, CDR2 SASEGT. The CDR3 DNA is TGTGCCAGCAGAGACAGGGGGCTACTATACGAGCAGTACTTC. This gives the protein CASRDRGLLYEQYF.

This clonotype has a handful of counts. The V and J genes are TRBV15 and TRBJ2-5, with 8 bases matching TRBD1. V trimming: 2 bases; J trimming: 5 bases; junction bases outside the gene matches: 7. Germline V lookup: CDR1 LNHNV, CDR2 YYDKDF (reference sequence). The CDR3 totals 15 residues. The CDR3 DNA reads TGTGCCACCAGCAGATACAGGGGGTCCGAGGAGACCCAGTACTTC. Protein product: CATSRYRGSEETQYF.

This clonotype was counted only a few times. Given a much more abundant clone one base away, this may be a read error. The chain has TRBV5-5 and TRBJ1-5, with D uncertain. Looked up from germline, CDR1 is SGHKS and CDR2 is YYEKEE (reference sequence). The germline V and J ends were trimmed by 4 bases and 2 bases, with 10 bases remaining between them. CDR3 length: 14 amino acids. The CDR3 region is CASSTGDRNQPQHF. The CDR3 DNA is TGTGCCAGCAGCACCGGGGATCGCAATCAGCCCCAGCATTTT.

This clonotype was picked up many times. The rearrangement uses TRBV12-3 or TRBV12-4 and TRBJ1-1; D ambiguous. Trimming stripped 5 bases from V and 0 bases from J, with 22 bases between. The CDR3 loop spans 18 amino acids. The CDR3 sequence: CASSPAKGTIRMNTEAFF. For the CDR3, the DNA is TGTGCCAGCAGTCCAGCGAAGGGTACGATAAGAATGAACACTGAAGCTTTCTTT.

This clonotype turned up a few times. The chain combines TRBV5-1 with TRBJ2-7; D possibly matches TRBD1 or TRBD2 (5 bases each). CDR1 is SGHRS, CDR2 YFSETQ, per germline. The length of the CDR3 is 14 residues. The V gene lost 0 bases and the J gene lost 7 bases, with 14 bases spanning the gap. CDR3 sequence: CASSLAVGTGEQYF. In nucleotides, the CDR3 is TGCGCCAGCAGCTTGGCGGTGGGGACGGGGGAGCAGTACTTC.

This clonotype was detected many times. The gene calls are TRBV7-8 and TRBJ1-6; D is unclear. The V end was cut by 0 bases, the J end by 7 bases, with 4 bases between. Per germline, CDR1 SGHVS and CDR2 FQNEAQ. The CDR3 has 13 residues. This chain's CDR3 is CASSLAQNSPLHF. The CDR3 nucleotides read TGTGCCAGCAGCTTAGCACAAAATTCACCCCTCCACTTT.

In its sample, this clonotype was seen a few times. The rearrangement joins TRBV25-1 to TRBJ2-3, with D possibly TRBD1 on 5 matching bases. The CDR3 extends over 13 amino acids. Trimming shortened V by 10 bases and J by 3 bases, and 14 bases separated the two germline ends. Germline V gene data show CDR1 as MGHDK and CDR2 as SYGVNS. The CDR3 sequence: CATGQGGTDTQYF. For the CDR3, the DNA is TGTGCCACCGGGCAGGGCGGAACAGATACGCAGTATTTT.

This clonotype has just a few counts. J is TRBJ2-3 and V is TRBV5-6; D uncertain. This CDR3 contains 14 residues. Germline lookup yields CDR1 SGHDT and CDR2 YYEEEE. V shed 5 bases and J shed 2 bases, with 12 bases lying between them. CDR3 amino acids: CASRLRTHTDTQYF. For the CDR3, the DNA is TGTGCCAGCAGACTGAGGACCCACACAGATACGCAGTATTTT.

In this sample, this clonotype turned up many times. The V call is TRBV2, the J call TRBJ1-6; 8 bases line up with TRBD1. The V segment lost 5 bases and the J segment 6 bases; nucleotides outside the gene matches: 9. The germline gives CDR1 SNHLY, CDR2 FYNNEI. The CDR3 has 16 amino acids. CDR3 nucleotide sequence: TGTGCCAGCAGTCCCCATTTAACAGGGGGTAATTCACCCCTCCACTTT. Its translation is CASSPHLTGGNSPLHF.

This clonotype has at least ten counts. The genes are TRBV7-3 and TRBJ1-6; no clear D gene. Trimming left V 4 bases short and J 7 bases short, with 8 bases between. This CDR3 has 13 amino acids. Germline assignment: CDR1 SGHTA and CDR2 FQGTGA. The CDR3 loop reads CASSSDPNSPLHF. DNA of the CDR3: TGTGCCAGCAGCTCAGACCCGAATTCACCCCTCCACTTT.

The chain links TRBV2 to TRBJ1-1; D is undetermined. This CDR3 region has 13 residues. Trimming stripped 7 bases from V and 0 bases from J, with 9 bases between. Germline V gives CDR1 SNHLY, CDR2 FYNNEI. In DNA form, the CDR3 reads TGTGCCAGCACGGGGAGCATGAACACTGAAGCTTTCTTT. This sequence encodes CASTGSMNTEAFF.

There are a few counts of this clonotype. The V gene is TRBV7-9, the J gene TRBJ1-5, with D possibly being TRBD1 (6 bases). V shed 2 bases and J shed 7 bases, with 12 bases lying between them. Germline CDR1 and CDR2: SEHNR and FQNEAQ (reference sequence). The CDR3 is made up of 14 amino acids. The CDR3 DNA sequence: TGTGCCAGCAGCTTAACGGCAGGGGAACAGCCCCAGCATTTT. It codes for CASSLTAGEQPQHF.

This clonotype occurred once. The genes are TRBV15 and TRBJ2-1, with 7 bases that match TRBD1. The germline V gene encodes CDR1 LNHNV and CDR2 YYDKDF (reference sequence). This CDR3 has 14 residues. V lost 4 bases, J lost 7 bases, and 7 bases stayed unmatched. For the CDR3, the DNA is TGTGCCACCAGCAAGACAGGGTCCCCTAATGAGCAGTTCTTC. Its translation: CATSKTGSPNEQFF.

This clonotype has ten or more counts. The CDR3 loop reads CASSSHGLLNYGYTF. DNA of the CDR3: TGTGCCAGCAGTTCGCACGGGCTACTGAACTATGGCTACACCTTC. The chain employs TRBV6-2 or TRBV6-3 and TRBJ1-2; the D is unclear. The CDR3 is 15 amino acids. Germline V gene sequence: CDR1 MNHEY, CDR2 SVGEGT. Trimming removed 4 bases from V and 2 bases from J, with 14 bases in between.

This clonotype has ten or more counts. This sequence joins TRBV7-9 and TRBJ2-2, with D tentatively TRBD2 (5 bases). The CDR3 length is 16 residues. Germline lookup yields CDR1 SEHNR and CDR2 FQNEAQ (reference sequence). V shed 5 bases and J shed 1 base, with 14 bases lying between them. The CDR3 region has the DNA TGTGCCAGCAGCCCCGGACTCTCCCGGAACACCGGGGAGCTGTTTTTT. It specifies CASSPGLSRNTGELFF.

The V gene is TRBV20-1, the J gene TRBJ2-3; 9 bases agree with TRBD1. The V and J ends lost 0 bases and 7 bases, in that order; junction bases with no gene match: 20. The length of the CDR3 is 19 residues. Per germline, CDR1 DFQATT and CDR2 SNEGSKA (reference sequence). The CDR3 sequence: CSARDTIVLTGGLINTQYF. CDR3 sequence (DNA): TGCAGTGCTAGAGATACTATTGTGCTAACAGGGGGCTTAATAAATACGCAGTATTTT.

This clonotype was counted many times. This chain joins TRBV6-1 and TRBJ2-7; D gene uncertain. Trimming left V 2 bases short and J 3 bases short, with 5 bases between. The germline V gene encodes CDR1 MNHNS and CDR2 SASEGT. The CDR3 is made up of 12 amino acids. The CDR3 bases are TGTGCCAGCAGTGAACCCGGCTACGAGCAGTACTTC. It specifies CASSEPGYEQYF.

This clonotype was seen repeatedly, ten times or more. V usage is TRBV6-2 or TRBV6-3 and J usage is TRBJ2-1; D remains ambiguous. V was trimmed by 8 bases and J by 1 base, leaving 9 bases between them. CDR3 length: 13 residues. CDR1 is MNHEY and CDR2 is SVGEGT in the germline V gene. CDR3 residues: CASSFVSYNEQFF. The CDR3 DNA sequence: TGTGCCAGCTCCTTTGTTTCCTACAATGAGCAGTTCTTC.

The V and J genes are TRBV5-5 and TRBJ2-7; D gene uncertain. The germline V gene has CDR1 SGHKS and CDR2 YYEKEE (reference sequence). This CDR3 region has 15 residues. Between the trimmed V and J ends, which lost 4 bases and 0 bases, there was a span of 14 bases. The CDR3, as DNA: TGTGCCAGCAGCCAATTTGAAATTAACTCCTACGAGCAGTACTTC. Protein: CASSQFEINSYEQYF.

This clonotype has ten or more counts. This chain joins TRBV20-1 and TRBJ1-4; 9 bases map to TRBD1. Germline V gene sequence: CDR1 DFQATT, CDR2 SNEGSKA (reference sequence). The CDR3 covers 15 residues. Germline trimming cut 4 bases from V and 8 bases from J; bases unmatched to any gene: 11. CDR3 DNA: TGCAGTGCTACCAGGGGTGGGACAGGGCCCGAAAAACTGTTTTTT. Translating gives CSATRGGTGPEKLFF.

At least ten counts were recorded for this clonotype. The chain employs TRBV7-6 and TRBJ1-2, with 11 bases lining up with TRBD1. Trimming at V came to 5 bases and at J to 0 bases, leaving 5 bases not matched to a gene. The CDR3 runs to 16 residues. Germline V gene sequence: CDR1 SGHVS, CDR2 FNYEAQ. CDR3 loop: CASSKGTGGPNYGYTF. The CDR3 nucleotides read TGTGCCAGCAGCAAGGGGACAGGGGGGCCTAACTATGGCTACACCTTC.

The table lists this clonotype with many counts. This chain uses TRBV6-1 with TRBJ1-6, with TRBD1 as a possible D gene (6 bases). Germline V CDR1 and CDR2: MNHNS, SASEGT. This CDR3 comprises 15 residues. Trimming pared 1 base from V and 7 bases from J, leaving 11 bases between. The CDR3 DNA sequence: TGTGCCAGCAGTGAAGTCGGGACATGGAATTCACCCCTCCACTTT. Translation: CASSEVGTWNSPLHF.

This clonotype appeared a few times. This chain links TRBV13 with TRBJ1-5; 9 bases are a match to TRBD1. V lost 6 bases and J lost 5; bases outside the gene matches: 8. Germline lookup yields CDR1 PRHDT and CDR2 FYEKMQ (reference sequence). This CDR3 has 15 residues. The CDR3 DNA reads as TGTGCCAGCAGTATCGGACAGGGGTTCGATCAGCCCCAGCATTTT. Protein: CASSIGQGFDQPQHF.